A selection of T cell receptor beta chains follows, all from one sample in a study of B cell selection in AIRE deficiency. TCRdb keeps only in-frame clones here, not all; method: immunoSEQ multiplex PCR. The sample has tens of thousands of clones, approximately 97% seen once; the top ten hold roughly 0.22%. Material: conventional CD4+ T cells sorted from PBMCs. The receptors shown here come from a human donor with AIRE deficiency. The CDR3 runs from the conserved cysteine through the conserved F or W. A D gene is named only where the DNA matches it firmly. A clone size is listed for some rows: how often the clone was seen (once, few, many), or a class if it is expanded.

TRBJ2-3	.	TRBV29-1	.	CSVELASDTQYF	TGCAGCGTTGAACTAGCGTCAGATACGCAGTATTTT
TRBJ2-3	.	TRBV19	.	CASSPRGGNPDTQYF	TGTGCCAGTAGTCCTCGTGGAGGGAACCCAGATACGCAGTATTTT
TRBJ1-1	TRBD1	TRBV18	.	CASSPIVLRTGGKLNTEAFF	TGTGCCAGCTCACCAATCGTACTGCGGACAGGGGGCAAATTGAACACTGAAGCTTTCTTT
TRBJ2-6	.	TRBV9	.	CASSNRGFPSGANVLTF	TGTGCCAGCAGCAATAGGGGGTTCCCTTCTGGGGCCAACGTCCTGACTTTC
TRBJ1-2	.	TRBV6-1	.	CASSENFNTFYGYTF	TGTGCCAGCAGTGAGAACTTTAATACATTTTATGGCTACACCTTC
TRBJ2-1	.	TRBV4-2	.	CASSQDLASVADSYNEQFF	TGTGCCAGCAGCCAAGATCTGGCTTCGGTAGCGGACTCCTACAATGAGCAGTTCTTC
TRBJ2-3	.	TRBV21-1	.	CASTRASVLITDTQYF	TGTGCCAGCACCCGGGCTAGTGTGCTAATCACAGATACGCAGTATTTT
TRBJ1-1	TRBD1	TRBV27	.	CASSYRGKNTEAFF	TGTGCCAGCAGCTACAGGGGGAAGAACACTGAAGCTTTCTTT
TRBJ2-7	TRBD1	TRBV19	.	CASSTLGQGANEQYF	TGTGCCAGTAGTACTCTCGGACAGGGGGCGAACGAGCAGTACTTC
TRBJ2-3	.	TRBV4-3	.	CASSQETDTQYF	TGCGCCAGCAGCCAAGAGACAGATACGCAGTATTTT
TRBJ2-2	.	TRBV9	.	CASSVGGERPGELFF	TGTGCCAGCAGCGTAGGCGGGGAACGTCCTGGGGAGCTGTTTTTT
TRBJ1-1	TRBD1	TRBV19	.	CASSPQGIGNTEAFF	TGTGCCAGTAGTCCACAGGGGATCGGGAACACTGAAGCTTTCTTT
TRBJ1-4	.	TRBV18	once	CASSDSWGYEKLFF	TGTGCCAGCTCGGACTCTTGGGGTTACGAAAAACTGTTTTTT
TRBJ2-7	.	TRBV19	.	CASSAGQRSYEQYF	TGTGCCAGTAGCGCGGGACAGAGATCCTACGAGCAGTACTTC
TRBJ2-1	TRBD2	TRBV4-3	.	CASSQGRARGRAYYNEQFF	TGCGCCAGCAGCCAAGGCAGAGCTCGCGGGAGGGCTTACTACAATGAGCAGTTCTTC
TRBJ2-1	TRBD2	TRBV5-1	.	CASSFSSGRASGDEQFF	TGCGCCAGCAGCTTTTCAAGCGGGAGGGCCTCAGGCGATGAGCAGTTCTTC
TRBJ1-5	TRBD1	TRBV6-1	.	CASSGRTGERKGNQPQHF	TGTGCCAGCAGTGGCCGCACAGGGGAGAGGAAGGGCAATCAGCCCCAGCATTTT
TRBJ1-3	.	TRBV5-4	once	CASSRLVYDSGNTIYF	TGTGCCAGCAGCCGTCTGGTTTACGACTCTGGAAACACCATATATTTT
TRBJ1-2	.	TRBV6-4	.	CASSEGRGANYGYTF	TGTGCCAGCAGTGAGGGTCGTGGAGCTAACTATGGCTACACCTTC
TRBJ2-1	TRBD2	TRBV7-2	.	CASSSGLAGSWEQFF	TGTGCCAGCAGCTCAGGACTAGCGGGATCGTGGGAGCAGTTCTTC
TRBJ2-1	.	TRBV7-3	.	CASSSRTASSYNEQFF	TGTGCCAGCAGCTCGCGGACAGCGAGCTCCTACAATGAGCAGTTCTTC
TRBJ2-1	.	TRBV27	.	CASSLSGTRVNEQFF	TGTGCCAGCAGTTTATCAGGGACAAGGGTCAATGAGCAGTTCTTC
TRBJ1-1	.	TRBV7-3	.	CASSKTANTEAFF	TGTGCCAGCAGCAAGACAGCGAACACTGAAGCTTTCTTT
TRBJ2-2	.	TRBV7-9	.	CASPLVENTGELFF	TGTGCCAGTCCACTAGTCGAGAACACCGGGGAGCTGTTTTTT
TRBJ2-5	TRBD2	TRBV18	.	CASSGLAGGRAQETQYF	TGTGCCAGCTCCGGACTAGCGGGAGGTCGGGCCCAAGAGACCCAGTACTTC
TRBJ2-3	.	TRBV5-4	.	CASSSALGDTQYF	TGTGCCAGCAGCTCGGCCTTGGGAGATACGCAGTATTTT
TRBJ2-3	TRBD2	TRBV5-4	.	CASSLGTSGAQYF	TGTGCCAGCAGCCTAGGGACTAGCGGGGCCCAGTATTTT
TRBJ2-7	.	TRBV10-2	once	CASSEIYEQYF	TGCGCCAGCAGTGAGATCTACGAGCAGTACTTC
TRBJ2-7	.	TRBV5-1	.	CASSSSTGLTYEQYF	TGCGCCAGCAGCTCATCGACGGGATTAACCTACGAGCAGTACTTC
TRBJ1-5	.	TRBV11-3	.	CASSLGIINQPQHF	TGTGCCAGCAGCTTGGGGATTATCAATCAGCCCCAGCATTTT